This TCR beta chain was sequenced in a study of T cell responses to AZD1222 COVID-19 vaccine. Study-level results: Repertoire collection took place solely once the T cell response had peaked. Just six or seven AZD1222 recipients tested seropositive at baseline.

Comment on this clone: The antigen remains unidentified.

The CDR3 length is 14 residues. Trimming removed 5 bases from V and 6 bases from J, with 17 bases in between. The germline CDR1 and CDR2 sequences are SEHNR and FQNEAQ (reference sequence). Assay: immunoSEQ multiplex PCR; the TCRdb copy retains only in-frame clones and omits some. The repertoire includes roughly 120,000 clones, more than 85% of them detected once, and approximately 9.3% sits in the top ten. This chain links TRBV7-9 with TRBJ2-7, with a weak D call TRBD1 (5 bases). Specimen: peripheral blood, collected on day 0 of AZD1222 vaccination. The clonotype comes from an adult in good health. Here the CDR3 DNA reads TGTGCCAGCAGCCTGCGCAGGGATCTGGGCGAGCAGTACTTC. This codes for CASSLRRDLGEQYF.